These 19 T cell receptor beta chains were sequenced from one sample in a study of blood T cell repertoires in COVID-19. TCRdb's copy holds only in-frame clones and misses some; the assay was immunoSEQ multiplex PCR. This table holds 60,000 to 90,000 clones, 87% found once. The sequencing input was peripheral blood. These receptors were obtained from a woman of 80 years or more with active or convalescent COVID-19.

The J gene is TRBJ2-3, the V gene TRBV29-1; D is possibly TRBD1 (6 bases). Germline CDR1 SQVTM, CDR2 ANQGSEA. V was shortened by 4 bases and J by 4 bases, with 12 bases between the two germline ends. This CDR3 is built from 13 residues. The CDR3 DNA reads as TGCAGCGTTGTCAGGGGTGGGGCAGATACGCAGTATTTT. It yields the protein CSVVRGGADTQYF.

This clone was recorded only once. The V and J genes are TRBV6-6 and TRBJ2-7; 7 nucleotides agree with TRBD2. Germline V gene lookup returns CDR1 MNHNY and CDR2 SVGAGI (reference sequence). J lost 3 bases, V lost 6 bases, and 5 bases had no gene match. The CDR3 spans 13 residues. For the CDR3, the DNA is TGTGCCAGCAGGCAGGGAGGGATCTACGAGCAGTACTTC. Translation: CASRQGGIYEQYF.

This clone was observed a few times. This rearrangement joins TRBV6-2 or TRBV6-3 to TRBJ2-1, with 10 nucleotides matching TRBD2. J was trimmed by 6 bases and V by 6 bases; bases with no gene match: 5. This CDR3 is built from 14 residues. The germline gives CDR1 MNHEY, CDR2 SVGEGT. DNA for the CDR3: TGTGCCAGCAGCAAAAGACTAGCGGGCAATGAGCAGTTCTTC. Its protein is CASSKRLAGNEQFF.

The rearrangement uses TRBV5-1 and TRBJ2-2; 8 bases match TRBD2. CDR1 SGHRS and CDR2 YFSETQ come from the germline V gene. The CDR3 consists of 14 residues. The V segment lost 3 bases and the J segment 6 bases; nucleotides outside the gene matches: 4. For the CDR3, the DNA is TGCGCCAGCAGCTGGGGACTAGGGGCCGGGGAGCTGTTTTTT. Translation: CASSWGLGAGELFF.

This clone was observed once. J is TRBJ1-6 and V is TRBV19, with 7 bases that match TRBD1. J lost 6 bases, V lost 8 bases, and 13 bases had no gene match. Germline V CDR1 and CDR2: LNHDA, SQIVND (reference sequence). CDR3 size: 16 residues. CDR3 bases: TGTGCCAGTCAGTCCCCTCCGGGACAGCTTAATTCACCCCTCCACTTT. Its protein is CASQSPPGQLNSPLHF.

The chain links TRBV30 to TRBJ1-3; 9 positions agree with TRBD1. V lost 5 bases and J lost 6; bases outside the gene matches: 23. The CDR3 has 19 residues. Per the germline V gene, CDR1 is GTSNPN and CDR2 is SVGIG (reference sequence). CDR3 in amino acids: CAWYSGQGKTWVLLNTIYF. CDR3 nucleotide sequence: TGTGCCTGGTACTCCGGACAGGGGAAGACGTGGGTCCTTCTAAACACCATATATTTT.

V is TRBV30 and J is TRBJ1-4; no clear D. Per germline, CDR1 GTSNPN and CDR2 SVGIG (reference sequence). The CDR3 has 13 residues. V was cut by 1 base and J by 7 bases, with 10 bases left in between. DNA for the CDR3: TGTGCCTGGAGTGAGATTGGGAGTGAAAAACTGTTTTTT. It specifies CAWSEIGSEKLFF.

This clone was observed a single time. The chain has TRBV3-1 (or the pseudogene TRBV3-2) and TRBJ2-1; D is possibly TRBD2 (7 bases). CDR1 and CDR2 (germline): LGHDT, YNNKEL (reference sequence). The CDR3 totals 17 residues. V was clipped by 8 bases and J by 2 bases, with 22 bases between them. The CDR3 bases are TGTGCCAGCCTTCCATCGGGGGGCTCTTTGACCTACAATGAGCAGTTCTTC. It specifies CASLPSGGSLTYNEQFF.

V and J are TRBV29-1 and TRBJ2-7; 7 nucleotides match TRBD1. Per germline, CDR1 SQVTM and CDR2 ANQGSEA. J lost 6 bases, V lost 6 bases, and 8 bases had no gene match. CDR3 length equals 12 residues. The CDR3 coding sequence is TGCAGCGTCTTCAGGGGGTTTGGCGAGCAGTACTTC. Its translation: CSVFRGFGEQYF.

The CDR3 nucleotides read TGTGCCAGCAGCCGGGACAGGGCAGACTATGGCTACACCTTC. Its translation: CASSRDRADYGYTF. The rearrangement uses TRBV5-5 and TRBJ1-2; 9 nucleotides align to TRBD1. The CDR3 runs 14 residues. The V gene's germline CDR1 is SGHKS and CDR2 YYEKEE (reference sequence). J was trimmed by 3 bases and V by 4 bases; bases with no gene match: 4.

This clone has a handful of counts. At one of its ends the junction is not consistent with the germline gene, which may arise from a read error. The chain uses TRBV9 and TRBJ1-2, with D maybe TRBD1 (5 bases). The CDR3 spans 14 residues. Per the germline V gene, CDR1 is SGDLS and CDR2 is YYNGEE. The CDR3 is CASGVGGYNYGYTF. CDR3 coding DNA: TGTGCCAGCGGCGTGGGGGGGTACAACTATGGCTACACCTTC.

The chain has TRBV6-2 or TRBV6-3 and TRBJ2-1, with TRBD2 matching 11 bases. Germline V gene sequence: CDR1 MNHEY, CDR2 SVGEGT. Trimming took 5 bases from V and 7 from J; bases not matched to a gene: 7. The CDR3 is 15 residues long. In DNA form, the CDR3 reads TGTGCCAGCAGTACCCCGGGACTAGCGGTTAATGAGCAGTTCTTC. Translating it yields CASSTPGLAVNEQFF.

The V and J genes are TRBV9 and TRBJ1-4, with 7 bases fitting TRBD1. The trim removed 4 bases at V and 8 bases at J, leaving 11 bases unmatched. This CDR3 has 15 residues. Germline V gives CDR1 SGDLS, CDR2 YYNGEE. CDR3 amino acids: CASSPNRGGEEKLFF. The CDR3 coding sequence is TGTGCCAGCAGCCCGAACAGGGGTGGGGAGGAAAAACTGTTTTTT.

The gene calls are TRBV6-5 and TRBJ2-1; 8 nucleotides align to TRBD2. The germline gives CDR1 MNHEY, CDR2 SVGAGI. The CDR3 runs to 15 residues. The V gene end was trimmed by 2 bases and the J gene end by 9 bases; junction bases not matched to a gene: 9. Here the CDR3 reads CASSYSLAGRGEQFF. The CDR3 DNA reads as TGTGCCAGCAGTTACAGCCTAGCGGGCCGGGGTGAGCAGTTCTTC.

With respect to this clone: One junction end disagrees with the germline gene, perhaps due to a read error. The V and J genes are TRBV6-5 and TRBJ2-7; no firm D call. CDR3 size: 11 residues. From germline, CDR1 is MNHEY and CDR2 SVGAGI. The CDR3 sequence is CASSHSYEQYF. DNA of the CDR3: TGTGCCAGCAGTCACTCCTACGAGCAGTACTTC.

The CDR3 bases are TGTGCCAGCAGCTTAGGTATCCCCTCTCCCCAGAAGGGAGGGGATGGCTACACCTTC. This codes for CASSLGIPSPQKGGDGYTF. The chain links TRBV7-9 to TRBJ1-2, with D maybe TRBD1 (5 bases). CDR1 SEHNR and CDR2 FQNEAQ come from the germline V gene (reference sequence). V was trimmed by 1 base and J by 6 bases, leaving 27 bases between them. The length of the CDR3 is 19 residues.

The V call is TRBV2, the J call TRBJ2-2, with 7 bases lining up with TRBD2. The CDR3 has 13 amino acids. Germline V gives CDR1 SNHLY, CDR2 FYNNEI. Losses at the gene ends were 0 bases for V and 9 bases for J; bases not matched to a gene: 1. The CDR3, as DNA: TGTGCCAGCAGTGAAGCGGGGGGGAGGGAGCTGTTTTTT. Its protein is CASSEAGGRELFF.

The rearrangement links TRBV2 to TRBJ2-7; 11 bases fit TRBD1. Germline V gene sequence: CDR1 SNHLY, CDR2 FYNNEI. With V trimmed by 8 bases and J by 4 bases, 13 bases remained unmatched. This CDR3 is 16 amino acids long. This CDR3 is CASCGGTGGAGYEQYF. DNA for the CDR3: TGTGCCAGCTGTGGAGGGACAGGGGGGGCCGGGTACGAGCAGTACTTC.

This clone was picked up one time. The genes are TRBV9 and TRBJ1-5, with D maybe TRBD1 (5 bases). Germline V lookup: CDR1 SGDLS, CDR2 YYNGEE. The CDR3 is 13 residues long. V lost 4 bases and J 8 bases, leaving 13 bases between the germline ends. The CDR3 spells CASSPGFLEPQHF. The DNA of the CDR3 is TGTGCCAGCAGCCCAGGGTTTTTGGAGCCCCAGCATTTT.